The present T cell receptor beta chain was sequenced within a study of cytomegalovirus exposure and HLA in healthy donors (dated by TCRdb to the late 2010s). General notes on the study: The 666 repertoires of the first cohort and the roughly 110 validation repertoires were produced on the same platform, according to a later analysis. The study aimed to test whether signatures of past pathogen exposure could be identified by cataloging public T cell receptors. Besides the first cohort of approximately 710 subjects, a separate validation cohort made up of roughly 130 different subjects was used. To predict cytomegalovirus infection status, the study combined high-throughput TCR immunosequencing, statistical association of individual TCRs with disease status, and machine learning. Study-level results and caveats: Most TCR sequences were seen in very few donors, while some public TCRs were found in many individuals. According to the authors, the approach could potentially be generalized to other disease states and immunological phenotypes. In the study, 150 to 200 TCR beta chains were listed as associated with cytomegalovirus. Subsequent analysis determined that TCRs grouped into clusters in the first cohort also showed a tendency toward co-occurrence across the 130 or so validation repertoires, and approximately 93% of cluster scores exceeded 0. In vitro tests confirmed that a few of the cytomegalovirus-associated TCR beta chains recognize cytomegalovirus antigens. The classifier was reported to diagnose cytomegalovirus status with high specificity and sensitivity in both the original cohort and the validation cohort. The validation cohort had no HLA typing available for a later analysis, so co-occurrence within that cohort was assessed over all 130 or so repertoires.

A word on this clone: Its antigen is unknown. Per-base qualities were not stored, and no clone one base away is much larger.

The library relied on the immunoSEQ multiplex PCR assay. Under the source paper's analysis protocol: A statistical classification framework was built to diagnose cytomegalovirus status from the catalog of TCR beta chain sequences. Entries here come from immuneACCESS through TCRdb and include only in-frame sequences with V and J called. Some clones fail to appear in such tables; in the studies checked, an unresolved V gene covers under half of the shortfall, and the cause of the remainder is unknown. That table gives V, J and clone size, and the DNA gave D and trimming. Counted in this sample were over 150,000 clones; about 86% of them appeared once. Around 2.8% of the sample rests with the top ten. Separate from the roughly 660-subject first cohort, the validation cohort of 120 subjects was the group to which the donors belonged. Sequenced material: PBMCs. The receptor's source is a woman younger than 30 in good health and CMV-seropositive.

The CDR3 amino acid sequence is: CASSLKAGGLDTQYF. The DNA sequence follows: TGTGCCAGCAGCTTGAAGGCGGGGGGGCTTGATACGCAGTATTTT. The chain was built from TRBV5-4 and TRBJ2-3; TRBD2 agrees with 9 junctional bases. Compared with germline, V lacks 1 base and J lacks 6 bases; bases without a gene match: 6. The germline V gene (reference sequence) gives CDR1 as SGHNT and CDR2 as YYREEE. Inclusive of the bounding cysteine and phenylalanine, the CDR3 is 15 residues long. The only DNA kept is the CDR3, 45 bases in frame from the first base.